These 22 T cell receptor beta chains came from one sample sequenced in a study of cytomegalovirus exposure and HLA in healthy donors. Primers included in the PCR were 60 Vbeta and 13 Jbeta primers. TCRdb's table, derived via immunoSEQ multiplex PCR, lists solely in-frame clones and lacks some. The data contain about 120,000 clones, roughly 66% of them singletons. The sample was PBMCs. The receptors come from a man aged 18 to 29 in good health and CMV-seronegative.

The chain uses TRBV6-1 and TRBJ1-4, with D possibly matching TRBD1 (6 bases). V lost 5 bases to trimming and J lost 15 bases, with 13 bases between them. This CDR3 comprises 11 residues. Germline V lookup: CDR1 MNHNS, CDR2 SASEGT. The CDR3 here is CASSTRDKMFF. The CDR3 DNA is TGTGCCAGCAGTACCCGGGACAAGATGTTTTTT.

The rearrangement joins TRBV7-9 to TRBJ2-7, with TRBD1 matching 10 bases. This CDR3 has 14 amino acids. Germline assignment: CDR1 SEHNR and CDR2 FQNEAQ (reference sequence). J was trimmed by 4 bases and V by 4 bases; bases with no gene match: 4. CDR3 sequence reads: CASSSGTGEYEQYF. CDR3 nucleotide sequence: TGTGCCAGCAGCTCCGGGACAGGGGAGTACGAGCAGTACTTC. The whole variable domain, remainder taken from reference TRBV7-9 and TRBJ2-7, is DTGVSQNPRHKITKRGQNVTFRCDPISEHNRLYWYRQTLGQGPEFLTYFQNEAQLEKSRLLSDRFSAERPKGSFSTLEIQRTEQGDSAMYLCASSSGTGEYEQYFGPGTRLTVT.

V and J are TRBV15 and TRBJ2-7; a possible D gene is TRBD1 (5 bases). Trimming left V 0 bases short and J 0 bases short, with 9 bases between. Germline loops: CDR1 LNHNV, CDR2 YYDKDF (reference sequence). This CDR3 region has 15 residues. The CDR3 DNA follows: TGTGCCACCAGCAGAGAGACAGCTAGCTCCTACGAGCAGTACTTC. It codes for CATSRETASSYEQYF.

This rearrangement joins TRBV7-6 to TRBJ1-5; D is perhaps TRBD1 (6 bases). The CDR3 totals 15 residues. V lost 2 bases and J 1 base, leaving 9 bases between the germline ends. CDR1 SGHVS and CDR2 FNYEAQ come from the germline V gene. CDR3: CASSLQQGSNQPQHF. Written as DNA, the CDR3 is TGTGCCAGCAGCTTACAACAGGGAAGCAATCAGCCCCAGCATTTT. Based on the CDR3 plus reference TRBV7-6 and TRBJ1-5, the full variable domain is GAGVSQSPRYKVTKRGQDVALRCDPISGHVSLYWYRQALGQGPEFLTYFNYEAQQDKSGLPNDRFSAERPEGSISTLTIQRTEQRDSAMYRCASSLQQGSNQPQHFGDGTRLSIL.

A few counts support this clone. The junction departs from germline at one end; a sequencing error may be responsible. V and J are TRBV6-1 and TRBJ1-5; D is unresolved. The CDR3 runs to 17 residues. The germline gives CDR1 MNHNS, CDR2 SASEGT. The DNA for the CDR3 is TGTGCCAGCCGTGAAAGTTGGGCAGCTTATAGCAATCAGCCCCAGCATTTT. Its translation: CASRESWAAYSNQPQHF.

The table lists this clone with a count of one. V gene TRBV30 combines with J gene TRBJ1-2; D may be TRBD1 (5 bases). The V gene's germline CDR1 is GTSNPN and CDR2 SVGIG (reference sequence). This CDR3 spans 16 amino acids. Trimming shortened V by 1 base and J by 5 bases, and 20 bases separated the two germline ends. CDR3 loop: CAWSDPLLQGTYGYTF. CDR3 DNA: TGTGCCTGGAGTGACCCCTTACTCCAGGGTACGTATGGCTACACCTTC.

CDR3 bases: TGTGCCAGCAGCTTGGAGGGCGCCTCCCGGGGAGAGACCCAGTACTTC. Its protein product is CASSLEGASRGETQYF. This chain connects TRBV5-4 to TRBJ2-5; perhaps TRBD2 as D (5 bases). Germline assignment: CDR1 SGHNT and CDR2 YYREEE (reference sequence). The CDR3 runs to 16 residues. V dropped 0 bases and J dropped 4 bases, with 16 bases sitting between them.

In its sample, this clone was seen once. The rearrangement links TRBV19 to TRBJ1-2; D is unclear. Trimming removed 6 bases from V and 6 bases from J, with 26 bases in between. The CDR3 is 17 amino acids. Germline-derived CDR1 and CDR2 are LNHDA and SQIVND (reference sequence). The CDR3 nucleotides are TGTGCCAGTAGAACGGACTTACTCCGATCGACGCCCGATGGCTACACCTTC. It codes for CASRTDLLRSTPDGYTF.

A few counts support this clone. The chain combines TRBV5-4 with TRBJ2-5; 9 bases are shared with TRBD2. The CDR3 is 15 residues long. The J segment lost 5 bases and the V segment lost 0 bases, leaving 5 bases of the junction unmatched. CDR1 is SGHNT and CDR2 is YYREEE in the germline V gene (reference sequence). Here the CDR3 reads CASSLELAGRETQYF. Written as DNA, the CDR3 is TGTGCCAGCAGCTTGGAGCTAGCGGGGAGGGAGACCCAGTACTTC. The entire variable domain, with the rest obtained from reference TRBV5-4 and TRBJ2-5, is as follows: ETGVTQSPTHLIKTRGQQVTLRCSSQSGHNTVSWYQQALGQGPQFIFQYYREEENGRGNFPPRFSGLQFPNYSSELNVNALELDDSALYLCASSLELAGRETQYFGPGTRLLVL.

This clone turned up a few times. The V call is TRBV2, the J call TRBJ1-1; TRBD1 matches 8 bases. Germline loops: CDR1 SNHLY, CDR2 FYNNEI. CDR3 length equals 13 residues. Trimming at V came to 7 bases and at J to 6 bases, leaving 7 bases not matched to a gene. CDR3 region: CASKGQGRAEAFF. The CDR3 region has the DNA TGTGCCAGCAAAGGACAGGGCCGCGCTGAAGCTTTCTTT. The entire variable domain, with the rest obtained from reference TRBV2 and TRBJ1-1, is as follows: EPEVTQTPSHQVTQMGQEVILRCVPISNHLYFYWYRQILGQKVEFLVSFYNNEISEKSEIFDDQFSVERPDGSNFTLKIRSTKLEDSAMYFCASKGQGRAEAFFGQGTRLTVV.

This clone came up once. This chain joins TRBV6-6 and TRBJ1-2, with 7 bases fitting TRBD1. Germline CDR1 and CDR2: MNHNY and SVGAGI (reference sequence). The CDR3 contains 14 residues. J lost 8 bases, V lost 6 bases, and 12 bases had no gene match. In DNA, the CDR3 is TGTGCCAGCAGCGCGACAGGGAGGCATGGCGGCTACACCTTC. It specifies CASSATGRHGGYTF.

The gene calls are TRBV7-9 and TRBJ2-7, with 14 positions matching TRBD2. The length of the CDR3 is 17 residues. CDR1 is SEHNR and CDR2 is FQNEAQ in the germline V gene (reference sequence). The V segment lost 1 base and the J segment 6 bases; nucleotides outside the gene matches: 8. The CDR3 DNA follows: TGTGCCAGCAGCTTAGGGGGACTAGCGGGAGAATCGTTCGAGCAGTACTTC. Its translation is CASSLGGLAGESFEQYF.

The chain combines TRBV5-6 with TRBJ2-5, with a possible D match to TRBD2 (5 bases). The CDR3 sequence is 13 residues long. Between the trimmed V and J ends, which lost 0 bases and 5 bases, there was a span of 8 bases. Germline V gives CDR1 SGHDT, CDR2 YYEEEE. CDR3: CASSLELAETQYF. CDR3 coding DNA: TGTGCCAGCAGCTTGGAATTAGCGGAGACCCAGTACTTC. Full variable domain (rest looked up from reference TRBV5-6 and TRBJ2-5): DAGVTQSPTHLIKTRGQQVTLRCSPKSGHDTVSWYQQALGQGPQFIFQYYEEEERQRGNFPDRFSGHQFPNYSSELNVNALLLGDSALYLCASSLELAETQYFGPGTRLLVL.

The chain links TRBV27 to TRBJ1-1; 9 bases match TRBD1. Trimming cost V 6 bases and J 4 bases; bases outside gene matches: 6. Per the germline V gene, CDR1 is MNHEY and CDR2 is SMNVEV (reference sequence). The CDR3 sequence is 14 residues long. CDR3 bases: TGTGCCAGCAGCCCTGGACAGGGGATCACTGAAGCTTTCTTT. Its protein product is CASSPGQGITEAFF.

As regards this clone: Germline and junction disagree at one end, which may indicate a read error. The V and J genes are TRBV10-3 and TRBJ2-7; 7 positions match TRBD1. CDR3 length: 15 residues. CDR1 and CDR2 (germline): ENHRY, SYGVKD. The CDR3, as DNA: TGTACCATCAGGGAAACGGCAGGGGGTCACTACGAGCAGTACTTC. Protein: CTIRETAGGHYEQYF.

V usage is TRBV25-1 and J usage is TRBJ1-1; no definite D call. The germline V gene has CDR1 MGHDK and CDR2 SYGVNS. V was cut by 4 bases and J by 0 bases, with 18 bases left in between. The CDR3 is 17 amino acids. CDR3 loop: CASSGHHHGYLNTEAFF. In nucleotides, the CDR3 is TGTGCCAGCAGTGGCCACCACCATGGTTACTTGAACACTGAAGCTTTCTTT.

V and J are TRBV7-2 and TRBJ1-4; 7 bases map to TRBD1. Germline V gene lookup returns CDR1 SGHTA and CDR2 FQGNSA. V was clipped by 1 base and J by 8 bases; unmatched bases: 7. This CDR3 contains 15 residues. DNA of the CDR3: TGTGCCAGCAGCTTAGAGAACAGGGGCTACGAAAAACTGTTTTTT. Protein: CASSLENRGYEKLFF.

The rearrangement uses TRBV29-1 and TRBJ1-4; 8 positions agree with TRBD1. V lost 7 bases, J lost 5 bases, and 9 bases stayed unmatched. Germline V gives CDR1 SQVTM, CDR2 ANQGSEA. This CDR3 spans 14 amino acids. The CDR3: CSASRGTGNEKLFF. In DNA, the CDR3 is TGCAGCGCCAGTAGGGGGACAGGAAATGAAAAACTGTTTTTT. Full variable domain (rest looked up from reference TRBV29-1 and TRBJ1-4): SAVISQKPSRDICQRGTSLTIQCQVDSQVTMMFWYRQQPGQSLTLIATANQGSEATYESGFVIDKFPISRPNLTFSTLTVSNMSPEDSSIYLCSASRGTGNEKLFFGSGTQLSVL.

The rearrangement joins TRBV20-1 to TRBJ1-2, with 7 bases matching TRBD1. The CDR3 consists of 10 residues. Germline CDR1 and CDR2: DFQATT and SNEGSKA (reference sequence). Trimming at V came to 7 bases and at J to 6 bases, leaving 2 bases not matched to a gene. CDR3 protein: CSGQGDGYTF. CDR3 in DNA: TGCAGTGGACAGGGAGATGGCTACACCTTC.

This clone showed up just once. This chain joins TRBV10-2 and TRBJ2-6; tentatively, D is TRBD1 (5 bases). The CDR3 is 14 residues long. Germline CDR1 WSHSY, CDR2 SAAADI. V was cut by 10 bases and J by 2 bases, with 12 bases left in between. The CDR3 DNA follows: TGCGCCATCTTCACGGACACTGGGGCCAACGTCCTGACTTTC. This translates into CAIFTDTGANVLTF.

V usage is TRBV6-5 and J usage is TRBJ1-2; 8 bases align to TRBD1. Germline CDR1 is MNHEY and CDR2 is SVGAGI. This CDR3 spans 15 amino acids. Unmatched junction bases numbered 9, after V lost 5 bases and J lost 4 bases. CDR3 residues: CASSPQGAAVYGYTF. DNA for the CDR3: TGTGCCAGCAGTCCTCAGGGGGCAGCAGTCTATGGCTACACCTTC.

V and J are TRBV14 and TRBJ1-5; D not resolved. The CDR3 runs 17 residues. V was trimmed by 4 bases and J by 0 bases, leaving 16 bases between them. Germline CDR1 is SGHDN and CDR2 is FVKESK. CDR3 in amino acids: CASSLGLLQYSNQPQHF. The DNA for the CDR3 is TGTGCCAGCAGCCTCGGACTCCTACAGTATAGCAATCAGCCCCAGCATTTT.